This entry is about one TCR beta chain. Its antigen remains unknown. These data belong to a study of T-cell memory formation after mild COVID-19. Study-wide background: For the most part, TCR clusters were specific to one donor.

TCRdb ran MiXCR on the 5' RACE reads and lists one entry per CDR3 protein. This sample has hundreds of thousands of distinct CDR3 sequences; around 27% occur once, and the top ten carry approximately 15%. Findings and limits, study-wide: While clones contracting from day 15 to 85 were balanced between CD4 and CD8, later expanders leaned CD4+.

Sequencing was carried out using PBMCs or a T cell subset sorted from them (not recorded which). The receptor comes from an adult woman who had mild COVID-19 (a few samples of this study predate the infection). Cell type and time point are not known.

The CDR3 coding sequence is TGTGCCACCAGCAGAGGAGGGGGTTCGAGACGTGGGCAGTACTTC. Residues: CATSRGGGSRRGQYF. The genes are TRBV15 and TRBJ2-7; TRBD1 might be the D (6 bases). Looked up from germline, CDR1 is LNHNV and CDR2 is YYDKDF (reference sequence). This CDR3 spans 15 amino acids. V lost 1 base to trimming and J lost 9 bases, with 19 bases between them.